Listed below are T cell receptor beta chains from one sample, sequenced in a study of cytomegalovirus exposure and HLA in healthy donors. Clones were read by immunoSEQ multiplex PCR, and TCRdb kept only the in-frame ones, dropping some. The data hold some 80,000 clones, with roughly a tenth observed a single time. Specimen: PBMCs. The source is a man in his sixties in good health and CMV-seropositive. Each CDR3 is given with its conserved first and last residue. The D gene is left open where the match is weak. Clone sizes are given selectively: once, few, many, or a class where the clone is expanded.

D: TRBD1; size: .; V: TRBV5-1; J: TRBJ2-1; DNA: TGCGCCAGCAGCCGGGGACAGGGTATCGGTGAGCAGTTCTTC; CDR3: CASSRGQGIGEQFF
D: TRBD1; size: .; V: TRBV6-1; J: TRBJ2-3; DNA: TGTGCCAGCAGTAAGGACAGGGCATTGGATACGCAGTATTTT; CDR3: CASSKDRALDTQYF
D: .; size: .; V: TRBV7-3; J: TRBJ2-6; DNA: TGTGCCAGCAGCCATGCTGGGGCCAACGTCCTGACTTTC; CDR3: CASSHAGANVLTF
D: .; size: once; V: TRBV6-4; J: TRBJ2-1; DNA: TGTGCCAGCAGTGACTCAAGGGGATCTTTGGGCAATGAGCAGTTCTTC; CDR3: CASSDSRGSLGNEQFF
D: .; size: .; V: TRBV28; J: TRBJ2-1; DNA: TGTGCCAGCAGTTTGAAGCGAGAGCAGTTCTTC; CDR3: CASSLKREQFF
D: TRBD2; size: many; V: TRBV9; J: TRBJ2-3; DNA: TGTGCCAGCAGCGACCAACTAGCGGGGAGCACAGATACGCAGTATTTT; CDR3: CASSDQLAGSTDTQYF
D: .; size: .; V: TRBV4-1; J: TRBJ2-2; DNA: TGCGCCAGCAGCCAACCAAGCGGAAAGGACACCGGGGAGCTGTTTTTT; CDR3: CASSQPSGKDTGELFF
D: .; size: .; V: TRBV27; J: TRBJ2-1; DNA: TGTGCCAGCAGTTTCCCAAGCGGACTCCGGGTCTTC; CDR3: CASSFPSGLRVF
D: TRBD2; size: few; V: TRBV19; J: TRBJ2-2; DNA: TGTGCCAGTAGTCGTCTGGGGCGGGAGCGCCCGAACACCGGGGAGCTGTTTTTT; CDR3: CASSRLGRERPNTGELFF
D: .; size: few; V: TRBV30; J: TRBJ2-5; DNA: TGTGCCTGGAGTGATGGCCCCCAAGAGACCCAGTACTTC; CDR3: CAWSDGPQETQYF
D: TRBD1; size: few; V: TRBV5-4; J: TRBJ1-2; DNA: TGTGCCAGCAGCTGGGTCGGGACAGAGTATCACTACACCTTC; CDR3: CASSWVGTEYHYTF
D: .; size: few; V: TRBV6-5; J: TRBJ2-1; DNA: TGTGCCAGCAGTAGCAGGGTTGGTGAGCAGTTCTTC; CDR3: CASSSRVGEQFF
D: .; size: .; V: TRBV28; J: TRBJ2-1; DNA: TGTGCCAGCAGTTACCGGGGAAGCTCCTACAATGAGCAGTTCTTC; CDR3: CASSYRGSSYNEQFF
D: TRBD1; size: few; V: TRBV19; J: TRBJ1-2; DNA: TGTGCCAGTAGTGCCCGGGACAGGTACGCTTATGGCTACACCTTC; CDR3: CASSARDRYAYGYTF
D: .; size: few; V: TRBV5-4; J: TRBJ1-1; DNA: TGTGCCAGCAGCCCGGCGACAGGATCGAACACTGAAGCTTTCTTT; CDR3: CASSPATGSNTEAFF
D: .; size: few; V: TRBV30; J: TRBJ1-2; DNA: TGTGCCTGGAGTTTCCTAGGGGGGGACTATGGCTACACCTTC; CDR3: CAWSFLGGDYGYTF
D: .; size: .; V: TRBV10-3; J: TRBJ1-1; DNA: TGTGCCATCAGGGCAGGAGGAGGGGAGGGGACTGAAGCTTTCTTT; CDR3: CAIRAGGGEGTEAFF
D: .; size: few; V: TRBV6-6; J: TRBJ2-2; DNA: TGTGCCAGCAGTTTCCTAGGGTGGGGCGACACCGGGGAGCTGTTTTTT; CDR3: CASSFLGWGDTGELFF
D: .; size: few; V: TRBV6-5; J: TRBJ1-1; DNA: TGTGCCAGCAGTTCGGTTGGAGGGAAAACTGAGGCTTTCTTT; CDR3: CASSSVGGKTEAFF
D: .; size: .; V: TRBV4-1; J: TRBJ2-5; DNA: TGCGCCAGCAGCCAAGAGTGGCCAAACCAACAAGAGACCCAGTACTTC; CDR3: CASSQEWPNQQETQYF
D: TRBD2; size: .; V: TRBV14; J: TRBJ2-1; DNA: TGTGCCAGCAGCTATGGACCGACTAGCGGGAGCTTCAATGAGCAGTTCTTC; CDR3: CASSYGPTSGSFNEQFF
D: .; size: few; V: TRBV15; J: TRBJ1-1; DNA: TGTGCCACCAGCTGGGGTTACGCAGGGGAGGGGTCTGAAGCTTTCTTT; CDR3: CATSWGYAGEGSEAFF
D: TRBD1; size: few; V: TRBV4-1; J: TRBJ1-1; DNA: TGCGCCAGCAGCCATGAAACAGGGGGCACTGAAGCTTTCTTT; CDR3: CASSHETGGTEAFF
D: .; size: few; V: TRBV7-8; J: TRBJ1-5; DNA: TGTGCCAGCAGCTTAGACCTAGGGGGTTACAATCAGCCCCAGCATTTT; CDR3: CASSLDLGGYNQPQHF
D: TRBD1; size: few; V: TRBV9; J: TRBJ1-1; DNA: TGTGCCAGCAGCGTAGGAGACAGGGGACTGAACACTGAAGCTTTCTTT; CDR3: CASSVGDRGLNTEAFF
D: .; size: .; V: TRBV29-1; J: TRBJ1-5; DNA: TGCAGCGTTGTATTACAGGGACCCCATCAGCCCCAGCATTTT; CDR3: CSVVLQGPHQPQHF
D: .; size: few; V: TRBV5-1; J: TRBJ1-1; DNA: TGCGCCAGCACTTCATCGCAGGGGAACACTGAAGCTTTCTTT; CDR3: CASTSSQGNTEAFF
D: .; size: .; V: TRBV6-5; J: TRBJ2-2; DNA: TGTGCCAGCAGTTCCCCCCGAGTCGGGAACACCGGGGAGCTGTTTTTT; CDR3: CASSSPRVGNTGELFF
D: .; size: .; V: TRBV6-1; J: TRBJ1-6; DNA: TGTGCCAGCATAAGAGAGGGCAGGATGTATTCACCCCTCCACTTT; CDR3: CASIREGRMYSPLHF
D: .; size: .; V: TRBV30; J: TRBJ1-4; DNA: TGTGCCTGGAGTTACGGTACCCCGGAAAAACTGTTTTTT; CDR3: CAWSYGTPEKLFF
D: .; size: .; V: TRBV29-1; J: TRBJ2-3; DNA: TGCAGCGTTGAAGACATAGATACGCAGTATTTT; CDR3: CSVEDIDTQYF
D: .; size: .; V: TRBV7-9; J: TRBJ2-5; DNA: TGTGCCAGCAGCCTAATGGCTAGCGCCTTCCAAGAGACCCAGTACTTC; CDR3: CASSLMASAFQETQYF
D: TRBD1; size: .; V: TRBV7-9; J: TRBJ1-4; DNA: TGTGCCAGCAGCCCAGGAGGGCAGGGGGCTTACGAAAAACTGTTTTTT; CDR3: CASSPGGQGAYEKLFF
D: TRBD2; size: .; V: TRBV29-1; J: TRBJ2-1; DNA: TGCAGCGTTGATAATCCCAGAGCGGGAGCCTTTGCGTACAATGAGCAGTTCTTC; CDR3: CSVDNPRAGAFAYNEQFF
D: TRBD1; size: few; V: TRBV10-3; J: TRBJ2-5; DNA: TGTGCCATCAGGGACAGGGAAGAGACCCAGTACTTC; CDR3: CAIRDREETQYF
D: TRBD2; size: few; V: TRBV9; J: TRBJ2-5; DNA: TGTGCCAGCAGCGCGGGGGGGCGCCAAGAGACCCAGTACTTC; CDR3: CASSAGGRQETQYF
D: .; size: few; V: TRBV6-1; J: TRBJ2-1; DNA: TGTGCCAGCAGTGGCACGGGACTCTCAGTTTACAATGAGCAGTTCTTC; CDR3: CASSGTGLSVYNEQFF
D: TRBD2; size: .; V: TRBV11-3; J: TRBJ2-5; DNA: TGTGCCAGCAGCCTGGCGGGAGGGGATCAAGAGACCCAGTACTTC; CDR3: CASSLAGGDQETQYF
D: TRBD1; size: .; V: TRBV5-1; J: TRBJ1-4; DNA: TGCGCCAGCAGCTTAGGGACAGGGAATGAAAAACTGTTTTTT; CDR3: CASSLGTGNEKLFF
D: TRBD2; size: few; V: TRBV6-5; J: TRBJ2-5; DNA: TGTGCCAGCATCCCGACTAGCGGGGTCGGGGAGACCCAGTACTTC; CDR3: CASIPTSGVGETQYF
D: .; size: .; V: TRBV2; J: TRBJ1-2; DNA: TGTGCCAGCAGTCGGGTTACCCCATCCCAGTCCTATGGCTACACCTTC; CDR3: CASSRVTPSQSYGYTF
D: TRBD1; size: few; V: TRBV6-6; J: TRBJ1-5; DNA: TGTGCCAGCAGTTACACAGGGGTTGACAATCAGCCCCAGCATTTT; CDR3: CASSYTGVDNQPQHF
D: .; size: .; V: TRBV7-9; J: TRBJ2-2; DNA: TGTGCCAGCAGATTAGTAACAGAGACCGGGGAGCTGTTTTTT; CDR3: CASRLVTETGELFF
D: TRBD1; size: few; V: TRBV5-1; J: TRBJ1-4; DNA: TGCGCCAGCAGCGTCCAGGGGGCCAGCACTAATGAAAAACTGTTTTTT; CDR3: CASSVQGASTNEKLFF
D: .; size: .; V: TRBV7-3; J: TRBJ2-1; DNA: TGTGCCAGCAGCCGTTACTCCTACAATGAGCAGTTCTTC; CDR3: CASSRYSYNEQFF
D: TRBD1; size: .; V: TRBV13; J: TRBJ1-1; DNA: TGTGCCAGCAGCACGGACAGGTCGAACACTGAAGCTTTCTTT; CDR3: CASSTDRSNTEAFF
D: TRBD1; size: .; V: TRBV7-9; J: TRBJ2-5; DNA: TGTGCCAGCGGCCCGGGACAGGGGAGTTTTGAGACCCAGTACTTC; CDR3: CASGPGQGSFETQYF
D: TRBD1; size: .; V: TRBV2; J: TRBJ2-2; DNA: TGTGCCAGCAGTGTGACAGGGTTCGGCACCGGGGAGCTGTTTTTT; CDR3: CASSVTGFGTGELFF
D: .; size: few; V: TRBV7-9; J: TRBJ1-1; DNA: TGTGCCAGCAGCTTGGGGGCACCCATGAACACTGAAGCTTTCTTT; CDR3: CASSLGAPMNTEAFF
D: .; size: few; V: TRBV6-6; J: TRBJ2-1; DNA: TGTGCCAGCAGTTACCGGGATGAGCAGTTCTTC; CDR3: CASSYRDEQFF
D: TRBD1; size: few; V: TRBV28; J: TRBJ1-2; DNA: TGTGCCAGCAGTTTATGGCCCGGGACAGGGCTAAACTATGGCTACACCTTC; CDR3: CASSLWPGTGLNYGYTF
D: TRBD2; size: .; V: TRBV5-1; J: TRBJ2-2; DNA: TGCGCCAGCAGTAGCGGGGGAACGATCACCGAGGAGCTGTTTTTT; CDR3: CASSSGGTITEELFF
D: .; size: .; V: TRBV6-5; J: TRBJ1-1; DNA: TGTGCCTCTTATCGGGAAAGTTACACTGAAGCTTTCTTT; CDR3: CASYRESYTEAFF
D: .; size: few; V: TRBV28; J: TRBJ2-2; DNA: TGTGCCAGCAGTCCGCCCGCGACCGGGGAGCTGTTTTTT; CDR3: CASSPPATGELFF
D: .; size: .; V: TRBV5-4; J: TRBJ2-5; DNA: TGTGCCAGCAGTCTCGGGATCGGAGGGATCCAAGAGACCCAGTACTTC; CDR3: CASSLGIGGIQETQYF
D: .; size: few; V: TRBV30; J: TRBJ1-5; DNA: TGTGCCTGGAGTGTACTTGGTTTGAGTCAGCCCCAGCATTTT; CDR3: CAWSVLGLSQPQHF
D: .; size: few; V: TRBV20-1; J: TRBJ2-5; DNA: TGCAGTGCTAGAACACAAGAGACCCAGTACTTC; CDR3: CSARTQETQYF
D: TRBD1; size: many; V: TRBV11-2; J: TRBJ1-2; DNA: TGTGCCAGCAGCTTCCTCACAGGGGACTATGGCTACACCTTC; CDR3: CASSFLTGDYGYTF
D: TRBD1; size: .; V: TRBV6-1; J: TRBJ2-1; DNA: TGTGCCAGCAGCCCTCCACTCCCGGGACAGGGTGATTTCTTC; CDR3: CASSPPLPGQGDFF
D: TRBD2; size: .; V: TRBV7-3; J: TRBJ2-2; DNA: TGTGCCAGCAGCTTACAGCGGGGCTCCGGGGAGCTGTTTTTT; CDR3: CASSLQRGSGELFF